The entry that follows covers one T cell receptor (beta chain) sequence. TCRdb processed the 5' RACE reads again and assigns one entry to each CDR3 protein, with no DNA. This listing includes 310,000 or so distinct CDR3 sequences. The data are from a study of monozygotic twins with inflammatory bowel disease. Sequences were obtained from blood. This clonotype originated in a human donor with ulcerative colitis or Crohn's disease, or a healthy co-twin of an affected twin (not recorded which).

CDR3 sequence reads: CASSLVKDDWRVPRGQYF. The rearrangement links TRBV11-2 to TRBJ2-3; as DNA is missing, the TRBD2 call by TCRdb cannot be tested. Germline CDR1 reads SGHAT; CDR2 reads FQNNGV. The CDR3 sequence is 18 residues long.